Listed below are T cell receptor beta chains from one sample, sequenced in a study of Ad26.COV2.S vaccination and SARS-CoV-2 variants. Repertoires were generated with immunoSEQ multiplex PCR, while TCRdb's copy carries only in-frame clones and drops some. The sample shows 450,000 to 550,000 clones, approximately 89% of them seen only once. The input for sequencing was peripheral blood, taken in a trial of Ad26.COV2.S vaccine versus placebo. Every receptor here comes from a person between 18 and 59 years old who received the Ad26.COV2.S COVID-19 vaccine or a placebo. Each CDR3 is given with its conserved first and last residue. A D gene is named only where the DNA matches it firmly. For some rows the clone size is stated as once, few or many, or as a class when expanded; others skip it.

d_call | clone_size | j_call | v_call | cdr3_nt | cdr3_aa
TRBD1 | - | TRBJ1-5 | TRBV4-1 | TGCGCCAGCAGCCAAGGGGGGACAGAAGGACAGCCCCAGCATTTT | CASSQGGTEGQPQHF
- | few | TRBJ1-5 | TRBV3-1/TRBV3-2 | TGTGCCAGCAGCCAAGACGCGGGGCAGGATCAGCCCCAGCATTTT | CASSQDAGQDQPQHF
- | - | TRBJ2-1 | TRBV6-4 | TGTGCCAGCAGCGACGGACTATACAATGAGCAGTTCTTC | CASSDGLYNEQFF
- | once | TRBJ1-5 | TRBV5-8 | TGTGCCAGCAGCTTGAATTTGAATCAGCCCCAGCATTTT | CASSLNLNQPQHF
- | - | TRBJ2-2 | TRBV3-1/TRBV3-2 | TGTGCCAGCAGCCAAGCCTCCCCGGTCGCAGTAAACACCGGGGAGCTGTTTTTT | CASSQASPVAVNTGELFF
TRBD1 | - | TRBJ1-3 | TRBV4-2 | TGTGCCAGCAGCCACAACAGGGGGTCCTCTGGAAACACCATATATTTT | CASSHNRGSSGNTIYF
- | once | TRBJ1-2 | TRBV7-3 | TGTGCCAGCAGCTTAGCAGGGGAGGGAGGCTACACCTTC | CASSLAGEGGYTF
- | - | TRBJ2-1 | TRBV27 | TGTGCCAGCAGTCCCACATTAGTCGGCAATGAGCAGTTCTTC | CASSPTLVGNEQFF
- | - | TRBJ1-2 | TRBV15 | TGTGCCACCAGTACCCTCGTGTGGGGGAACTATGGCTACACCTTC | CATSTLVWGNYGYTF
- | - | TRBJ1-2 | TRBV5-5 | TGTGCCAGCAGCTTGGCGGTAGCCTATGGCTACACCTTC | CASSLAVAYGYTF
- | - | TRBJ2-3 | TRBV2 | TGTGCCAGCAGTACAGGTTCAGATACGCAGTATTTT | CASSTGSDTQYF
TRBD2 | - | TRBJ2-3 | TRBV5-1 | TGCGCCAGCAGCCTAGGGACTAGCGTGACAGATACGCAGTATTTT | CASSLGTSVTDTQYF
- | once | TRBJ1-5 | TRBV5-1 | TGCGCCAGCAGCGTAGGGGGATTCAATCAGCCCCAGCATTTT | CASSVGGFNQPQHF
- | - | TRBJ2-3 | TRBV7-9 | TGTGCCAGCAGCTTAGGATATTTT | CASSLGYF
TRBD1 | - | TRBJ1-3 | TRBV18 | TGTGCCAGCTCACCCATGGGACAGGGGATTGGAAACACCATATATTTT | CASSPMGQGIGNTIYF
- | - | TRBJ2-3 | TRBV29-1 | TGCAGCGTTGAAGAGGGTGGAGATACGCAGTATTTT | CSVEEGGDTQYF
- | - | TRBJ2-1 | TRBV24-1 | TGTGCCACCAGTGGGGTGGAGGTACCTCGAAATGAGCAGTTCTTC | CATSGVEVPRNEQFF
- | - | TRBJ1-5 | TRBV10-3 | TGTGCCATCAGTGATGGGGGGTTCGGAATAGCCCAGCATTTT | CAISDGGFGIAQHF
TRBD2 | - | TRBJ2-1 | TRBV3-1/TRBV3-2 | TGTGCCAGCAGCCAAGAAACGGCTAGCGGGAGTCGGAATGAGCAGTTCTTC | CASSQETASGSRNEQFF
- | - | TRBJ2-6 | TRBV3-1/TRBV3-2 | TGTGCCAGCAGCTACCAGGGCTCTGGGGCCAACGTCCTGACTTTC | CASSYQGSGANVLTF
- | - | TRBJ1-4 | TRBV14 | TGTGCCAGCAGCCAATTGGGGCCCGGCGGAAAACTGTTTTTT | CASSQLGPGGKLFF
TRBD2 | - | TRBJ2-5 | TRBV11-2 | TGTGCCAGCAGCTTACTCCGGGGAGCGGGGGGTCCTCCGTACTTC | CASSLLRGAGGPPYF
- | - | TRBJ2-1 | TRBV7-2 | TGTGCCAGCAGCCCCAGGGGGGACTTGAACAATGAGCAGTTCTTC | CASSPRGDLNNEQFF
- | - | TRBJ2-2 | TRBV2 | TGTGCCAGCACGGTGGGAGCCTCCGGGGAGCTGTTTTTT | CASTVGASGELFF
TRBD1 | - | TRBJ2-7 | TRBV7-9 | TGTGCCAGCAGCCCACCAGGGGGAAGCTGGGACGAGCAGTACTTC | CASSPPGGSWDEQYF
- | - | TRBJ2-4 | TRBV7-9 | TGTGCCAGCACGGGTGTAGGCAAAAACATTCAGTACTTC | CASTGVGKNIQYF
TRBD1 | - | TRBJ2-2 | TRBV7-2 | TGTGCCAGCAGGGGACAGGGGCCCACCGGGGAGCTGTTTTTT | CASRGQGPTGELFF
TRBD2 | - | TRBJ2-5 | TRBV5-1 | TGCGCCAGCAGCTCGCGGACTAGCGGAATGCAAGAGACCCAGTACTTC | CASSSRTSGMQETQYF
- | - | TRBJ2-2 | TRBV13 | TGTGCCAGCAGTCCCCCCCCGTACGGGGGTAACACCGGGGAGCTGTTTTTT | CASSPPPYGGNTGELFF
TRBD1 | once | TRBJ2-5 | TRBV4-2 | TGTGCCAGCAGCCAAGGGGGAACAGGGGTCGGAGAGACCCAGTACTTC | CASSQGGTGVGETQYF
TRBD2 | - | TRBJ2-7 | TRBV6-5 | TGTGCCAGCATCGGGGGGATCAGCTCCTACGAGCAGTACTTC | CASIGGISSYEQYF
- | - | TRBJ1-4 | TRBV4-1 | TGCGCCAGCAGCCAAGTCGTGAACATAGCAACTAATGAAAAACTGTTTTTT | CASSQVVNIATNEKLFF
TRBD1 | - | TRBJ1-4 | TRBV5-1 | TGCGCCAGCAGCTTGGTTGGCAGGGGGCGCGGTAATGAAAAACTGTTTTTT | CASSLVGRGRGNEKLFF
- | - | TRBJ2-3 | TRBV11-2 | TGTGCCAGCAGCTCCCGGGTTGGGGGGGCGTCCACAGATACGCAGTATTTT | CASSSRVGGASTDTQYF
TRBD2 | - | TRBJ2-1 | TRBV6-1 | TGTGCCAGCAGTGAAGGTTGGCGGAGCGGGACTAAGGGCGTTCCGTTCTTC | CASSEGWRSGTKGVPFF
TRBD1 | - | TRBJ1-6 | TRBV5-8 | TGTGCCAGCAGCTTGGACAGGGGATCACCCCTCCACTTT | CASSLDRGSPLHF
- | - | TRBJ2-3 | TRBV19 | TGTGCCAGTAGCATCGACAGTAGCACAGATACGCAGTATTTT | CASSIDSSTDTQYF
- | - | TRBJ2-5 | TRBV5-5 | TGTGCCAGCAGCTTGTTGCAGGGTGGAGAGACCCAGTACTTC | CASSLLQGGETQYF
TRBD2 | - | TRBJ2-5 | TRBV4-3 | TGCGCCAGCAGCCAATATCTCACTAGCGGGGGGATGGAAGAGACCCAGTACTTC | CASSQYLTSGGMEETQYF
TRBD1 | - | TRBJ1-2 | TRBV27 | TGTGCCAGCAGCTTCCAGGGACAGGGCGTCTATGGCTACACCTTC | CASSFQGQGVYGYTF
TRBD2 | few | TRBJ2-1 | TRBV10-3 | TGTGCTCGGTTGGGGCGGGAGGACTCCTACAATGAGCAGTTCTTC | CARLGREDSYNEQFF
TRBD2 | - | TRBJ2-3 | TRBV4-2 | TGTGCCAGCAGCCGCGCGGTGGGGGGGGGCACAGATACGCAGTATTTT | CASSRAVGGGTDTQYF
- | - | TRBJ2-1 | TRBV19 | TGTGCCAGTAGTTCCAGGACCGTCCTCCTGGGTGAGCAGTTCTTC | CASSSRTVLLGEQFF
TRBD2 | - | TRBJ2-5 | TRBV29-1 | TGCAGCTCCAAGCGGGGGGCTGGGGAGACCCAGTACTTC | CSSKRGAGETQYF
- | - | TRBJ2-5 | TRBV7-9 | TGTGCCAGCAGCTTAGCCATAGAGACCCAGTACTTC | CASSLAIETQYF
- | - | TRBJ2-2 | TRBV27 | TGTGCCAGCAGTTTCACAGTGAACACCGGGGAGCTGTTTTTT | CASSFTVNTGELFF
- | - | TRBJ2-1 | TRBV5-5 | TGTGCCAGCAGCATGGACAGCTACAATGAGCAGTTCTTC | CASSMDSYNEQFF
TRBD2 | once | TRBJ2-3 | TRBV3-1/TRBV3-2 | TGTGCCAGCAGCCAAGAGACGGGCAGTCTAGCGGCGCAGTATTTT | CASSQETGSLAAQYF
TRBD2 | - | TRBJ2-7 | TRBV3-1/TRBV3-2 | TGTGCCAGCACGGGTCGGGGGGACTACTACTACGAGCAGTACTTC | CASTGRGDYYYEQYF
- | few | TRBJ2-1 | TRBV4-2 | TGTGCCAGCAGCCAGACGGGAACGGGAAACAATGAGCAGTTCTTC | CASSQTGTGNNEQFF
- | - | TRBJ2-5 | TRBV5-4 | TGTGCCAGCAGCTACGACAGGCGGGAGACCCAGTACTTC | CASSYDRRETQYF
- | - | TRBJ1-1 | TRBV27 | TGTGCCAGCAGTGCGTGGGTGAACACTGAAGCTTTCTTT | CASSAWVNTEAFF
- | - | TRBJ1-6 | TRBV19 | TGTGCCAGTACCTCCGGGCCAAGCTCCTATAATTCACCCCTCCACTTT | CASTSGPSSYNSPLHF
TRBD1 | - | TRBJ2-7 | TRBV10-3 | TGTGCCATCAGTGACCCAGGGGGAGAGCAGTACTTC | CAISDPGGEQYF
TRBD1 | - | TRBJ1-2 | TRBV6-5 | TGTGCCAGCAGTTACAGGGGGCTAGGCTATGGCTACACCTTC | CASSYRGLGYGYTF
TRBD1 | - | TRBJ2-7 | TRBV13 | TGTGCCAGCAGCCCTCTGAGAGGAAGACAGGGGCGCTACGAGCAGTACTTC | CASSPLRGRQGRYEQYF
- | - | TRBJ2-7 | TRBV11-2 | TGTGCCAGCAGCTTGTGGGTAGTCTACGAGCAGTACTTC | CASSLWVVYEQYF
TRBD1 | - | TRBJ1-1 | TRBV18 | TGTGCCAGCTCAGGACAGGGTATGAACACTGAAGCTTTCTTT | CASSGQGMNTEAFF
- | - | TRBJ1-1 | TRBV7-9 | TGTGCCAGCAGCTTTAGCCACAACACTGAAGCTTTCTTT | CASSFSHNTEAFF